This TCR beta chain is drawn from a study of OX40 agonist ivuxolimab in advanced cancers. Study as a whole: Prior anti-PD-1, anti-PD-L1 or anti-CTLA-4 therapy was allowed; around 40% had some. Three patients responded partially, comprising one with hepatocellular carcinoma and two with cutaneous melanoma.

Here immunoSEQ multiplex PCR was the method, and the copy in TCRdb shows in-frame clones only, minus some. The sample lists some 46,000 clones; 80% to 90% were seen once. Trimming took 4 bases from V and 8 from J, leaving 11 bases between them. The CDR3 is 13 residues long. In germline, CDR1 is LGHNA, CDR2 YNFKEQ. The chain couples TRBV4-2 to TRBJ1-4, with D unclear. The sample was CD4+ or CD8+ T cells sorted from blood, taken in a trial of the OX40 agonist ivuxolimab. The sequence derives from an adult with an advanced solid tumor such as melanoma, head and neck, liver or kidney cancer. In nucleotides, the CDR3 is TGTGCCAGCAGCCCGGTCGCTGGGGAAAAACTGTTTTTT. It codes for CASSPVAGEKLFF.